The clone carrying this T cell receptor (beta chain) has only one observation. As yet, its antigen is unknown. Germline V gene lookup returns CDR1 SGHVS and CDR2 FNYEAQ. There are 14 residues in the CDR3. J was trimmed by 8 bases and V by 3 bases; bases with no gene match: 6. The data belong to a study of OX40 agonist ivuxolimab in advanced cancers. Study context: Patients assigned to dose escalation were diagnosed with hepatocellular carcinoma, melanoma, renal cell or head and neck cancer. Overall study results and limits: Certain nonresponders additionally had low normalized T-cell clonal expansion.

The method was immunoSEQ multiplex PCR; TCRdb's version includes in-frame clones alone and lacks a portion of them. This sample has around 23,000 clones, with approximately 80% found just once. The rearrangement links TRBV7-6 to TRBJ2-1; TRBD2 aligns across 8 bases. The sequencing used CD4+ or CD8+ T cells sorted from blood, collected in a trial of the OX40 agonist ivuxolimab. The clonotype comes from an adult with an advanced solid tumor such as melanoma, head and neck, liver or kidney cancer. CDR3 sequence: CASSFSGIFDEQFF. CDR3 sequence (DNA): TGTGCCAGCAGCTTTAGCGGGATCTTCGATGAGCAGTTCTTC.